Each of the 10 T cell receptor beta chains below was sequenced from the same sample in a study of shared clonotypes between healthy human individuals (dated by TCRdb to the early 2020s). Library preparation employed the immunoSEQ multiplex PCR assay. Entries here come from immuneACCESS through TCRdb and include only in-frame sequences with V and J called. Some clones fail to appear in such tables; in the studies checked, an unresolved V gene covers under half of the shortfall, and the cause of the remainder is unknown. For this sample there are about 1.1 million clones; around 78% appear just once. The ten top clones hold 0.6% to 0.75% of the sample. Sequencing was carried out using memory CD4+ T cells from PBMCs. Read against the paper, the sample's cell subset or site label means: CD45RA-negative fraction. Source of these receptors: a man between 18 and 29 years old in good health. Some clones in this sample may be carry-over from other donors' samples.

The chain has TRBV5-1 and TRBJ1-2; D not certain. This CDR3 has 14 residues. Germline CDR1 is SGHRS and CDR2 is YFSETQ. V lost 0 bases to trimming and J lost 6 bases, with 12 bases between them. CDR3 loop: CASSLDPFTHGYTF. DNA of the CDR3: TGCGCCAGCAGCTTGGACCCTTTCACGCATGGCTACACCTTC.

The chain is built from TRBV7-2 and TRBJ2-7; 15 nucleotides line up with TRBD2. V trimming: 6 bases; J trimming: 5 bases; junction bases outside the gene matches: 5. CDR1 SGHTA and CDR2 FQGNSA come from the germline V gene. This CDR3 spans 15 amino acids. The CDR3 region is CASRQGLAGGDEQYF. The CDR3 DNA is TGTGCCAGCAGACAGGGACTAGCGGGAGGCGACGAGCAGTACTTC.

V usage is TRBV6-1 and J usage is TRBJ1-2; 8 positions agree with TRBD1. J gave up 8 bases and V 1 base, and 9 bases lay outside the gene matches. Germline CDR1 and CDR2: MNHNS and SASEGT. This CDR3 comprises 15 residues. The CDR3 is CASSEGTGKIEGYTF. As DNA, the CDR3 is TGTGCCAGCAGTGAAGGGACAGGGAAGATCGAGGGCTACACCTTC.

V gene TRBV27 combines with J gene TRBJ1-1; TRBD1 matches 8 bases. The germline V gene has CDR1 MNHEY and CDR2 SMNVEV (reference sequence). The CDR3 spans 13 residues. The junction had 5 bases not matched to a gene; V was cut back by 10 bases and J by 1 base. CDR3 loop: CATRGRENTEAFF. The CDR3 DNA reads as TGTGCCACCAGGGGGCGTGAGAACACTGAAGCTTTCTTT.

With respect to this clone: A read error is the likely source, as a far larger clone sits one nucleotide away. The CDR3 region has the DNA TGTGCCAGCGGCTTAGGACAGGGAGCGGAAAAACTGTTTTTT. Protein sequence: CASGLGQGAEKLFF. The rearrangement joins TRBV11-2 to TRBJ1-4; 8 bases are shared with TRBD1. CDR3 length equals 14 residues. In germline, CDR1 is SGHAT, CDR2 FQNNGV.

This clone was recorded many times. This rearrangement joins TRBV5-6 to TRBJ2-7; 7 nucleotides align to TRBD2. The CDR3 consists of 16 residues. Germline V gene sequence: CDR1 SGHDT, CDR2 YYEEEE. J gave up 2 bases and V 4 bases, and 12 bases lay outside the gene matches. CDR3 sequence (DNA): TGTGCCAGCAGCACCGGAGGTCTAGCGGACCCCTACGAGCAGTACTTC. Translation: CASSTGGLADPYEQYF.

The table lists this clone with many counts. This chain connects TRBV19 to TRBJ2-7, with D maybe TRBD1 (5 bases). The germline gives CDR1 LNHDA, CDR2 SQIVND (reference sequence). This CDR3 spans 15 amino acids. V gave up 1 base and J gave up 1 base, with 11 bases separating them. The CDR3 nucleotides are TGTGCCAGTAGTATAGGTTGGGGCAGTTCCTACGAGCAGTACTTC. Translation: CASSIGWGSSYEQYF.

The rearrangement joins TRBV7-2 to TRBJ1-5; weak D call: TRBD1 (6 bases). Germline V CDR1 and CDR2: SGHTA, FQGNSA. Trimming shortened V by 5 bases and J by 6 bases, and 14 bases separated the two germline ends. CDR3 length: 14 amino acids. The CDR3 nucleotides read TGTGCCAGCAGCGCACAAATACAGGGTCAGCCCCAGCATTTT. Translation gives CASSAQIQGQPQHF.

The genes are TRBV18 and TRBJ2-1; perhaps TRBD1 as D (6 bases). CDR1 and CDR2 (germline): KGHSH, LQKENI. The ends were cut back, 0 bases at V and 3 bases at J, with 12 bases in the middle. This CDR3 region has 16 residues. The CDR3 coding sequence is TGTGCCAGCTCACCACCGAACAGGGCTAGCTACAATGAGCAGTTCTTC. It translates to CASSPPNRASYNEQFF.

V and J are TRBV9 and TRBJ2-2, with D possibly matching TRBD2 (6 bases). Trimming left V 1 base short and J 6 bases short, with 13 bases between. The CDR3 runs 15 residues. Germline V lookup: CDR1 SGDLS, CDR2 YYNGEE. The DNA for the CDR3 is TGTGCCAGCAGCGTAACGGTGGAGGGATCCGGGGAGCTGTTTTTT. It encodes CASSVTVEGSGELFF.